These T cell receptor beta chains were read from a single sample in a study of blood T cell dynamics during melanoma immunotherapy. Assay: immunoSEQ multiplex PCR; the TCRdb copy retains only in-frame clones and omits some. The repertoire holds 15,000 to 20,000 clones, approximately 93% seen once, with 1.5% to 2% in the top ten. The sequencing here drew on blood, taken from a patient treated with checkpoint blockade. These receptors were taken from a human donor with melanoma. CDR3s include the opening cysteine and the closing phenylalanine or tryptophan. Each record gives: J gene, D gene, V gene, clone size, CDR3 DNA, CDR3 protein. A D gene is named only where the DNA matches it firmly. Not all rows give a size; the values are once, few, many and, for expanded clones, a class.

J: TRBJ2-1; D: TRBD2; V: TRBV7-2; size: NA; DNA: TGTGCCAGCAGCTTGCGGACTAGCGGGCTTCTTAGGGATGAGCAGTTCTTC; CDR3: CASSLRTSGLLRDEQFF
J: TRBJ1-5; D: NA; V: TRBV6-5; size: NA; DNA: TGTGCCAGCAGTTACCGCGGTAATCAGCCCCAGCATTTT; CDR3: CASSYRGNQPQHF
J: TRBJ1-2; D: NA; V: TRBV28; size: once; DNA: TGTGCCAGCAGTTTATCCCCCGGGGCAGGGAACTACACCTTC; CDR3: CASSLSPGAGNYTF
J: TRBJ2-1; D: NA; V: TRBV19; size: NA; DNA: TGTGCCAGTCGAAGCCAAGGACCTAACAATGAGCAGTTCTTC; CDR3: CASRSQGPNNEQFF
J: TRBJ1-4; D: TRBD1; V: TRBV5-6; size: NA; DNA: TGTGCCAGCAGCTCGGGCCCCGGGACAGCTAATGAAAAACTGTTTTTT; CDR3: CASSSGPGTANEKLFF
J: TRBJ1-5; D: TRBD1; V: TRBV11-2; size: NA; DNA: TGTGCCAGCAGCCCCTTTACAGGGGCCCGGTCGGGGAGTCAGCCCCAGCATTTT; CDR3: CASSPFTGARSGSQPQHF
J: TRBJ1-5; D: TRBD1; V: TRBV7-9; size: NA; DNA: TGTGCCAGCAGAATAGACAGGGGACGGGGCAATCAGCCCCAGCATTTT; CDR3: CASRIDRGRGNQPQHF
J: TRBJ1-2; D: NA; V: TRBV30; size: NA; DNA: TGTGCCTGGAGTGGGGGACCCTATGGCTACACCTTC; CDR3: CAWSGGPYGYTF
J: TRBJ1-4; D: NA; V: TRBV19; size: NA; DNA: TGTGCCAGTAGTATCTACTCAGGGTCGGGGAAAGAAAAACTGTTTTTT; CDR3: CASSIYSGSGKEKLFF
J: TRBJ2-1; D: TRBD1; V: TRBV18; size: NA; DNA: TGTGCCAGCTCACCACAGGGACAGGGGCTCGATGAGCAGTTCTTC; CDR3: CASSPQGQGLDEQFF